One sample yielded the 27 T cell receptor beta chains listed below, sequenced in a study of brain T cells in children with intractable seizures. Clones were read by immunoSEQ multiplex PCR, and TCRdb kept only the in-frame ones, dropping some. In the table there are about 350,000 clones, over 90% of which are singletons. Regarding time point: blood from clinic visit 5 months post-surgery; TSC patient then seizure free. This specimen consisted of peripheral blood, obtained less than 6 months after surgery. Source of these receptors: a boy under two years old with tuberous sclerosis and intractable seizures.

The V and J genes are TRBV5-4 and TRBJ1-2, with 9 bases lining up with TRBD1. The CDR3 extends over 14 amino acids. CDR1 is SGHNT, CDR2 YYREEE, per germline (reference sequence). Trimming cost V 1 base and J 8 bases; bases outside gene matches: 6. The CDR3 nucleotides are TGTGCCAGCAGCTTGATTGGACAGGGGAGGGGCTACACCTTC. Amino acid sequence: CASSLIGQGRGYTF.

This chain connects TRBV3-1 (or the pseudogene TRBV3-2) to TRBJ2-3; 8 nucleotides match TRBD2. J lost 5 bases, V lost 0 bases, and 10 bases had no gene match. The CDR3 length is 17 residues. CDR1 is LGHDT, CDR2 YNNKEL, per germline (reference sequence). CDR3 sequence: CASSQDAGTRFVDTQYF. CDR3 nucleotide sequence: TGTGCCAGCAGCCAAGACGCCGGGACTAGGTTTGTAGATACGCAGTATTTT.

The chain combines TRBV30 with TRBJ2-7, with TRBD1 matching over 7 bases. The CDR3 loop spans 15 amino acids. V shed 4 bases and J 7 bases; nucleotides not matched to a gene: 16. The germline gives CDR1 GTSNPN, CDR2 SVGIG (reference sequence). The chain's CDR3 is CAWNPKGASTEEQYF. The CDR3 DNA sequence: TGTGCCTGGAACCCTAAGGGGGCTAGCACTGAGGAGCAGTACTTC.

DNA of the CDR3: TGTGCCAGCAGCTTCGTCGAGCGGGAGTGGATCGGGGAGCTGTTTTTT. This translates into CASSFVEREWIGELFF. The J gene is TRBJ2-2, the V gene TRBV5-4, with 8 bases lining up with TRBD2. Per germline, CDR1 SGHNT and CDR2 YYREEE (reference sequence). With V trimmed by 2 bases and J by 7 bases, 10 bases remained unmatched. The CDR3 has 16 residues. The entire variable domain, with the rest obtained from reference TRBV5-4 and TRBJ2-2, is as follows: ETGVTQSPTHLIKTRGQQVTLRCSSQSGHNTVSWYQQALGQGPQFIFQYYREEENGRGNFPPRFSGLQFPNYSSELNVNALELDDSALYLCASSFVEREWIGELFFGEGSRLTVL.

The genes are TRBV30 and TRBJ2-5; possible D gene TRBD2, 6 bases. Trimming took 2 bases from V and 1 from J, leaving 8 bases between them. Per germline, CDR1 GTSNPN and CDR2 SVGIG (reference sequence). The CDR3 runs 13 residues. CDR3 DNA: TGTGCCTGGAGTCCGACTAGCCAAGAGACCCAGTACTTC. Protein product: CAWSPTSQETQYF.

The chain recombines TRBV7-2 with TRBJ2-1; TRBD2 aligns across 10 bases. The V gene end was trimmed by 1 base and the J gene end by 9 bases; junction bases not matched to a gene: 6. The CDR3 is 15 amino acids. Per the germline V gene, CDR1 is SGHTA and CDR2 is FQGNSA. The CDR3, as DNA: TGTGCCAGCAGCTTAGAGGCTAGCGGGAGTGTTGAGCAGTTCTTC. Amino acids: CASSLEASGSVEQFF. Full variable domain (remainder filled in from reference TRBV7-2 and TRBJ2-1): GAGVSQSPSNKVTEKGKDVELRCDPISGHTALYWYRQSLGQGLEFLIYFQGNSAPDKSGLPSDRFSAERTGGSVSTLTIQRTQQEDSAVYLCASSLEASGSVEQFFGPGTRLTVL.

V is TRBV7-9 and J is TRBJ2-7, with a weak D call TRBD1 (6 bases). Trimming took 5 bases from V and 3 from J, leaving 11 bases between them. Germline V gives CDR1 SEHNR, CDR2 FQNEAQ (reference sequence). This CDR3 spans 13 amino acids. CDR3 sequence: CASSDTGFYEQYF. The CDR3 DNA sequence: TGTGCCAGCAGCGATACAGGGTTCTACGAGCAGTACTTC.

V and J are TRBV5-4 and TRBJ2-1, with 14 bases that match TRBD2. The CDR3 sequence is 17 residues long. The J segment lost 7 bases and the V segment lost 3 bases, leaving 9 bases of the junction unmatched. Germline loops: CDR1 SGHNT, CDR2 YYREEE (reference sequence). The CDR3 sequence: CASSWILGTSGSNEQFF. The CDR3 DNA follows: TGTGCCAGCAGCTGGATACTTGGGACTAGCGGGAGTAATGAGCAGTTCTTC.

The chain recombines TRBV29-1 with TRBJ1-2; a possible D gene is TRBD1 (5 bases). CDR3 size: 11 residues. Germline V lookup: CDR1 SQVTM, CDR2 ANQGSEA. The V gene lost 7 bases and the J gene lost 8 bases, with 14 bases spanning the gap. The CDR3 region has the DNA TGCAGCGCCAGTGGGACGGGAGGCTACACCTTC. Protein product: CSASGTGGYTF.

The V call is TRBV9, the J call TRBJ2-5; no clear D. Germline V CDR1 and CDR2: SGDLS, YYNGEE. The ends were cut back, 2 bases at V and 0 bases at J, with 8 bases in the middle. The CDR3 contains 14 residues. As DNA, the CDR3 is TGTGCCAGCAGCGTTTTTGGGAACCAAGAGACCCAGTACTTC. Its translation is CASSVFGNQETQYF.

CDR3 sequence reads: CASSQGSSGGADQPQHF. CDR3 coding DNA: TGTGCCAGCAGCCAAGGCTCTTCAGGGGGCGCCGATCAGCCCCAGCATTTT. This chain joins TRBV3-1 (or the pseudogene TRBV3-2) and TRBJ1-5, with 8 bases fitting TRBD1. CDR1 and CDR2 from the germline V gene are LGHDT and YNNKEL (reference sequence). The CDR3 is 17 residues long. Trimming cost V 1 base and J 5 bases; bases outside gene matches: 10.

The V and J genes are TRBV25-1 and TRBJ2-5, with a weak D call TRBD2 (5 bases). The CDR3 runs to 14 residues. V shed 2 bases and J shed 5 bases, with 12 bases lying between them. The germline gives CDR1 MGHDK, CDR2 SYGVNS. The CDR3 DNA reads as TGTGCCAGCAGTGAAGCCGGGGTGTCGGAGACCCAGTACTTC. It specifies CASSEAGVSETQYF.

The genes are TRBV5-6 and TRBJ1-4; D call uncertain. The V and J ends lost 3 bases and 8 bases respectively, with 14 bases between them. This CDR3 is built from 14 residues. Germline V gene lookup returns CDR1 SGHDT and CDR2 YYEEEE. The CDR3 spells CASSSPLDREKLFF. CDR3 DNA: TGTGCCAGCAGCTCCCCTCTTGATCGAGAAAAACTGTTTTTT.

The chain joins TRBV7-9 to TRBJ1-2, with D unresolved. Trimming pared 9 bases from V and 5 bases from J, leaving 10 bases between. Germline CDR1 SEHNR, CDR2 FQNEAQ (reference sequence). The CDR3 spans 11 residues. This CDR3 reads CASGVGYGYTF. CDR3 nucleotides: TGTGCCAGTGGAGTTGGTTATGGCTACACCTTC.

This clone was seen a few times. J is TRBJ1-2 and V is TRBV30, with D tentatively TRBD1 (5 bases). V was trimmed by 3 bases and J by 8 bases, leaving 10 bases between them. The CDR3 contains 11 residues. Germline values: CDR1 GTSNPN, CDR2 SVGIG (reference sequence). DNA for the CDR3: TGTGCCTGGAGCCCAGGGAGCGGCTACACCTTC. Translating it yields CAWSPGSGYTF.

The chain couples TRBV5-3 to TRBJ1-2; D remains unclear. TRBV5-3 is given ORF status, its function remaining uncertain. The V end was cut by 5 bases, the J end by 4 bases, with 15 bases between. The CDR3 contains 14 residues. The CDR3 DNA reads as TGTGCCAGAAGGGCCTTATCACAGTGCTATGGCTACACCTTC. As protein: CARRALSQCYGYTF.

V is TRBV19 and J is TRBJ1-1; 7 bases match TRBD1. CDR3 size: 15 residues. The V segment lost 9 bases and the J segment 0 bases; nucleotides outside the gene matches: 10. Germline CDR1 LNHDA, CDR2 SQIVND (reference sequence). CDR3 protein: CASRDLRGMNTEAFF. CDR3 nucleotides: TGTGCCAGCCGTGACCTCAGGGGGATGAACACTGAAGCTTTCTTT.

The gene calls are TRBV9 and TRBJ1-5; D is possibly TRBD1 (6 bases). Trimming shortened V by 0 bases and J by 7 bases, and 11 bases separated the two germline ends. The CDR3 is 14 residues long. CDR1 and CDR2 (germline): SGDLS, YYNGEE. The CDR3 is CASSVGAGAQPQHF. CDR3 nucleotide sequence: TGTGCCAGCAGCGTAGGCGCAGGGGCCCAGCCCCAGCATTTT.

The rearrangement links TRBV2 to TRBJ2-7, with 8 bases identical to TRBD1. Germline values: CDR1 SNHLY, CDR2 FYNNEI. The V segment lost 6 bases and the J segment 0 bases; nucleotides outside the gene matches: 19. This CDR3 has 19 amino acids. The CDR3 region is CASSKLAPGTGHHSYEQYF. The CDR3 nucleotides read TGTGCCAGCAGCAAGCTAGCCCCCGGGACAGGACACCACTCCTACGAGCAGTACTTC.

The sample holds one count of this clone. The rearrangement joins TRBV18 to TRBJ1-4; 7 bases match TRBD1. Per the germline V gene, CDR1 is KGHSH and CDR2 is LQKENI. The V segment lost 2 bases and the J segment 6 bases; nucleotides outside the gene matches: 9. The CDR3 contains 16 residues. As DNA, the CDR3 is TGTGCCAGCTCACCAAGGACCGACAGGGAAGATGAAAAACTGTTTTTT. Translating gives CASSPRTDREDEKLFF. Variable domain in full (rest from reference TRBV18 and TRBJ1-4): NAGVMQNPRHLVRRRGQEARLRCSPMKGHSHVYWYRQLPEEGLKFMVYLQKENIIDESGMPKERFSAEFPKEGPSILRIQQVVRGDSAAYFCASSPRTDREDEKLFFGSGTQLSVL.

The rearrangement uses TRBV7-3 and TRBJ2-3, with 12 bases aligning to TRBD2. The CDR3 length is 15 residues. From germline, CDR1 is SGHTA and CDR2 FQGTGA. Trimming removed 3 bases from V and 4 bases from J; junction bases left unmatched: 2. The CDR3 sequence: CASSFGLAGSDTQYF. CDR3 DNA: TGTGCCAGCAGCTTCGGACTAGCGGGATCAGATACGCAGTATTTT. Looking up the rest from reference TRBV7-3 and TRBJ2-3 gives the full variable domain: GAGVSQTPSNKVTEKGKYVELRCDPISGHTALYWYRQSLGQGPEFLIYFQGTGAADDSGLPNDRFFAVRPEGSVSTLKIQRTERGDSAVYLCASSFGLAGSDTQYFGPGTRLTVL.

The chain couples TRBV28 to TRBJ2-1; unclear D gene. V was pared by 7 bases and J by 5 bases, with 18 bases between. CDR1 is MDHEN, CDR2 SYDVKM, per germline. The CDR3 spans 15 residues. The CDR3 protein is CASTYRVVPNNEQFF. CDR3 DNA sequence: TGTGCCAGCACCTACAGAGTAGTGCCCAACAATGAGCAGTTCTTC.

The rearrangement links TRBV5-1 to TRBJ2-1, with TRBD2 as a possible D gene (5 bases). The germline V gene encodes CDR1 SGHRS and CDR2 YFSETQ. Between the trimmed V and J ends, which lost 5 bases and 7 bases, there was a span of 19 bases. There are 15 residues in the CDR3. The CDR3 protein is CASRSGPTSLNEQFF. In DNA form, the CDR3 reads TGCGCCAGCAGATCGGGCCCCACTAGTTTGAATGAGCAGTTCTTC.

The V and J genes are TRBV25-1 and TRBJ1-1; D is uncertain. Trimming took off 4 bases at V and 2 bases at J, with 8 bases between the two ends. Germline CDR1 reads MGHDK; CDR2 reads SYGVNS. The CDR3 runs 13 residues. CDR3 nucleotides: TGTGCCAGCAGTGGGGCCGCTAACACTGAAGCTTTCTTT. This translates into CASSGAANTEAFF.

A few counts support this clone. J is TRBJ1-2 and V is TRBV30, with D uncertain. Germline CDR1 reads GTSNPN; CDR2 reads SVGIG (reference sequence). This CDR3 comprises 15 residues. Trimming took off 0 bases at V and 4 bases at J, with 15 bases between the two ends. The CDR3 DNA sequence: TGTGCCTGGAGTGTAATCGCCCCAAGCCCCTATGGCTACACCTTC. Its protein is CAWSVIAPSPYGYTF. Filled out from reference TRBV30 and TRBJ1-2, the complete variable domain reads SQTIHQWPATLVQPVGSPLSLECTVEGTSNPNLYWYRQAAGRGLQLLFYSVGIGQISSEVPQNLSASRPQDRQFILSSKKLLLSDSGFYLCAWSVIAPSPYGYTFGSGTRLTVV.

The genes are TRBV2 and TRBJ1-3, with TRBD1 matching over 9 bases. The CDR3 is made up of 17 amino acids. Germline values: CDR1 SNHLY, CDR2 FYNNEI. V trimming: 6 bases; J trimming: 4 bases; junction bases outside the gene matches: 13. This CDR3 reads CASRPGQGVLRGNTIYF. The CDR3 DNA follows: TGTGCCAGCAGGCCGGGACAGGGAGTGTTGAGGGGAAACACCATATATTTT.

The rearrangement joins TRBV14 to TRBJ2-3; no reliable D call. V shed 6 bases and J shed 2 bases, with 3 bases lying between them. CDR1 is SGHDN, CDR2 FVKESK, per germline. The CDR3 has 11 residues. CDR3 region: CASSHTDTQYF. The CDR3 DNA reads TGTGCCAGCAGTCACACAGATACGCAGTATTTT.